This is a list of T cell receptor beta chains from one sample in a study of CD8 T cells in ankylosing spondylitis. MiXCR was run by TCRdb on the 5' RACE reads, yielding one entry per CDR3 protein. This sample carries about 220,000 distinct CDR3 sequences, 20% to 30% of them seen once, and the ten largest clones take roughly 6.7%. Sequencing was performed on blood, either unsorted or a sorted T cell fraction (not recorded which). The receptors come from a male donor with ankylosing spondylitis or in good health (not recorded which). Each CDR3 is given with its conserved first and last residue. Fields, in order: D gene, J gene, V gene, clone size, CDR3 DNA, CDR3 protein. A D gene is named only where the DNA matches it firmly. Clone size is not always given. Where it is, it says once, few, many or a class for expanded clones.

d_call: TRBD2; j_call: TRBJ2-3; v_call: TRBV24-1; clone_size: many; cdr3_nt: TGTGCCACCAGTAAACTAGCGGGGACCACAGATACGCAGTATTTT; cdr3_aa: CATSKLAGTTDTQYF
d_call: TRBD2; j_call: TRBJ2-1; v_call: TRBV7-2; clone_size: many; cdr3_nt: TGTGCCAGCAGCTTATCCGGGACTAGCTCGAATGAGCAGTTCTTC; cdr3_aa: CASSLSGTSSNEQFF
d_call: TRBD1; j_call: TRBJ1-2; v_call: TRBV20-1; clone_size: many; cdr3_nt: TGCAGTGCTCACCGACAGGGGGCTAATGACTACACCTTC; cdr3_aa: CSAHRQGANDYTF
d_call: TRBD2; j_call: TRBJ2-3; v_call: TRBV7-2; clone_size: many; cdr3_nt: TGTGCCAGCAGCTTTGGGGGAGGGATTTCAGATACGCAGTATTTT; cdr3_aa: CASSFGGGISDTQYF
d_call: NA; j_call: TRBJ2-5; v_call: TRBV12-3/TRBV12-4; clone_size: NA; cdr3_nt: TGTGCCAGCAGACGGGGACGCCTAGCTCAAGAGACCCAGTACTTC; cdr3_aa: CASRRGRLAQETQYF
d_call: TRBD2; j_call: TRBJ2-7; v_call: TRBV4-2; clone_size: many; cdr3_nt: TGTGCCAGCAGCCAAGAGAAGCGGGAGTTCCACGAGCAGTACTTC; cdr3_aa: CASSQEKREFHEQYF
d_call: NA; j_call: TRBJ2-4; v_call: TRBV27; clone_size: NA; cdr3_nt: TGTGCCAGCAGTTTCAGACGGCACAAAAACATTCAGTACTTC; cdr3_aa: CASSFRRHKNIQYF
d_call: NA; j_call: TRBJ2-5; v_call: TRBV5-1; clone_size: many; cdr3_nt: TGCGCCAGCAGCATAGGAGGGGGGACAGAGACCCAGTACTTC; cdr3_aa: CASSIGGGTETQYF
d_call: NA; j_call: TRBJ2-2; v_call: TRBV5-1; clone_size: many; cdr3_nt: TGCGCCAGCAGCTTGGCCACAGGGATGAACACCGGGGAGCTGTTTTTT; cdr3_aa: CASSLATGMNTGELFF
d_call: NA; j_call: TRBJ1-4; v_call: TRBV7-9; clone_size: many; cdr3_nt: TGTGCCAGCAGCTTATATTTAGGTGCGACTAATGAAAAACTGTTTTTT; cdr3_aa: CASSLYLGATNEKLFF
d_call: NA; j_call: TRBJ2-5; v_call: TRBV5-1; clone_size: NA; cdr3_nt: TGCGCCAGCAGCATCGGGACACTCCAAGAGACCCAGTACTTC; cdr3_aa: CASSIGTLQETQYF
d_call: NA; j_call: TRBJ2-1; v_call: TRBV25-1; clone_size: NA; cdr3_nt: TGTGCCAGCAGTGTCCGAGGGCCTGCTGAGCAGTTCTTC; cdr3_aa: CASSVRGPAEQFF
d_call: NA; j_call: TRBJ2-7; v_call: TRBV11-2; clone_size: many; cdr3_nt: TGTGCCAGCAGCTTAGATCGGCAGGGTGTTTACGAGCAGTACTTC; cdr3_aa: CASSLDRQGVYEQYF
d_call: TRBD1; j_call: TRBJ1-2; v_call: TRBV20-1; clone_size: many; cdr3_nt: TGCAGTGCTGAGGACAGGGGATCCTTTGGCTACACCTTC; cdr3_aa: CSAEDRGSFGYTF
d_call: TRBD2; j_call: TRBJ2-5; v_call: TRBV11-2; clone_size: many; cdr3_nt: TGTGCCAGCAGCTTTGGAGCGGGAGGGCCGCAGACCCAGTACTTC; cdr3_aa: CASSFGAGGPQTQYF
d_call: TRBD1; j_call: TRBJ1-4; v_call: TRBV6-5; clone_size: many; cdr3_nt: TGTGCCAGCAGGTTAACAGGGGCAACTAATGAAAAACTGTTTTTT; cdr3_aa: CASRLTGATNEKLFF
d_call: TRBD1; j_call: TRBJ2-5; v_call: TRBV28; clone_size: many; cdr3_nt: TGTGCCAGTTCTCCCCCTCCGGGACAGGGGCAACCCTGCTTC; cdr3_aa: CASSPPPGQGQPCF
d_call: NA; j_call: TRBJ1-1; v_call: TRBV27; clone_size: NA; cdr3_nt: TGTGCCAGCAGTTTAGCGGGGGGAGTGAACACTGAAGCTTTCTTT; cdr3_aa: CASSLAGGVNTEAFF
d_call: TRBD2; j_call: TRBJ2-3; v_call: TRBV20-1; clone_size: NA; cdr3_nt: TGCAGTGCAGTCCCGGGACTAGCAATAGATACGCAGTATTTT; cdr3_aa: CSAVPGLAIDTQYF
d_call: NA; j_call: TRBJ2-7; v_call: TRBV11-2; clone_size: NA; cdr3_nt: TGTGCCAGCACCTTAGACATAGCCGCCTACGAGCAGTACTTC; cdr3_aa: CASTLDIAAYEQYF
d_call: NA; j_call: TRBJ1-4; v_call: TRBV5-1; clone_size: many; cdr3_nt: TGCGCCAGCAGCTTGCGTCCAGGAAGCGGTGAAAAACTGTTTTTT; cdr3_aa: CASSLRPGSGEKLFF
d_call: TRBD2; j_call: TRBJ2-1; v_call: TRBV7-2; clone_size: many; cdr3_nt: TGTGCCAGCAGCTTAGGTCAGGCGGGAGGGCAGAATGAGCAGTTCTTC; cdr3_aa: CASSLGQAGGQNEQFF
d_call: TRBD2; j_call: TRBJ2-5; v_call: TRBV27; clone_size: many; cdr3_nt: TGTGCCAGCAGTCCCACACTAGCGGGAGTCGAGACCCAGTACTTC; cdr3_aa: CASSPTLAGVETQYF
d_call: TRBD1; j_call: TRBJ2-1; v_call: TRBV12-3/TRBV12-4; clone_size: few; cdr3_nt: TGTGCCAGCAGTCCTCAGGGGGCCATGATGTACAATGAGCAGTTCTTC; cdr3_aa: CASSPQGAMMYNEQFF
d_call: TRBD1; j_call: TRBJ2-2; v_call: TRBV10-3; clone_size: few; cdr3_nt: TGTGCCATCAGCCTTGGACAGGGGGCGAACACCGGGGAGCTGTTTTTT; cdr3_aa: CAISLGQGANTGELFF
d_call: NA; j_call: TRBJ2-3; v_call: TRBV6-1; clone_size: NA; cdr3_nt: TGTGCCAGCAGTCAAACCATAGGCCAGGCGGATACGCAGTATTTT; cdr3_aa: CASSQTIGQADTQYF
d_call: NA; j_call: TRBJ2-3; v_call: TRBV5-5; clone_size: NA; cdr3_nt: TGTGCCAGCAGCTTGAAAGATACGCAGTATTTT; cdr3_aa: CASSLKDTQYF